This T cell receptor (beta chain) is drawn from a study of tumor-infiltrating lymphocytes in primary liver carcinoma. Study summary: Donors had hepatocellular carcinoma or combined HCC and intrahepatic cholangiocarcinoma. Staged T1-T3 N0M0, the tumors had sizes that ranged from about 4.2 to 11 cm across.

TCR beta cDNA was reverse-transcribed from 500 ng of total RNA. The reaction used a constant-region primer and ProtoScript II reverse transcriptase. Construction of TCR beta libraries relied on three successive nested multiplex PCR rounds employing slightly modified ARM-PCR. With TRBV1-TRBV30 forward primers and a C-beta reverse primer, the first two PCR rounds were run for roughly 9 cycles each. TCRdb independently ran MiXCR on the multiplex PCR reads; one entry per CDR3 protein. Of some 200,000 distinct CDR3 sequences detected, about 61% appear once; the ten largest clones hold roughly 6.4%. They got blood RNA out of unsorted whole blood and also pulled out germline DNA. An approximately 4-milliliter peripheral blood sample was collected before surgery. This clonotype was observed at least ten times. V trimming: 6 bases; J trimming: 8 bases; junction bases outside the gene matches: 5. Germline lookup yields CDR1 SQVTM and CDR2 ANQGSEA. The CDR3 has 14 amino acids.

This clonotype was sampled from a woman aged 55-69 years with primary liver carcinoma and hepatitis B virus infection. Sequences were obtained from peripheral blood. The V call is TRBV29-1, the J call TRBJ2-1; 15 bases line up with TRBD2. This CDR3 is CSVVGTSGRYEQFF. Written as DNA, the CDR3 is TGCAGCGTCGTGGGGACTAGCGGGAGGTATGAGCAGTTCTTC.